The 5 T cell receptor beta chains listed next were all sequenced from one sample in a study of blood T cell repertoires in COVID-19. Sequenced by immunoSEQ multiplex PCR; TCRdb stores in-frame clones only, minus some. The table includes approximately 100,000 clones, roughly 72% detected once. The sequenced material came from peripheral blood. These receptors came from a man aged 80 or over with acute or convalescent COVID-19.

In its sample, this clone was seen a few times. The chain uses TRBV6-5 and TRBJ2-1; D may be TRBD2 (6 bases). Germline CDR1 and CDR2: MNHEY and SVGAGI. The germline V and J ends were trimmed by 7 bases and 6 bases, with 19 bases remaining between them. The CDR3 sequence is 15 residues long. The CDR3 sequence is CASNPRPGRPNEQFF. CDR3 bases: TGTGCCAGCAACCCTCGACCCGGGAGACCCAATGAGCAGTTCTTC.

The chain is built from TRBV7-8 and TRBJ2-2; D is unclear. V was shortened by 5 bases and J by 6 bases, with 13 bases between the two germline ends. CDR3 length: 14 amino acids. Germline loops: CDR1 SGHVS, CDR2 FQNEAQ. CDR3 nucleotides: TGTGCCAGCAGCCCCCGGTTGGAGTCCGGGGAGCTGTTTTTT. Translation gives CASSPRLESGELFF.

The V and J genes are TRBV10-2 and TRBJ1-6; maybe TRBD1 (6 bases). The CDR3 is made up of 14 amino acids. V lost 4 bases and J lost 7, with 11 bases in between. CDR1 WSHSY and CDR2 SAAADI come from the germline V gene. This chain's CDR3 is CASSGRQENSPLHF. CDR3 bases: TGCGCCAGCAGTGGGAGACAGGAAAATTCACCCCTCCACTTT.

The rearrangement joins TRBV7-2 to TRBJ1-2; D is unresolved. V was trimmed by 6 bases and J by 2 bases, leaving 10 bases between them. Germline V lookup: CDR1 SGHTA, CDR2 FQGNSA. CDR3 length equals 13 residues. CDR3 region: CASSLTVNYGYTF. CDR3 DNA: TGTGCCAGCAGTCTTACAGTAAACTATGGCTACACCTTC.

CDR3 protein: CATENRGPAGLNTGELFF. The CDR3 nucleotides are TGTGCCACCGAGAACAGGGGGCCAGCGGGATTAAACACCGGGGAGCTGTTTTTT. The genes are TRBV15 and TRBJ2-2, with 9 bases fitting TRBD1. Germline CDR1 reads LNHNV; CDR2 reads YYDKDF (reference sequence). J lost 2 bases, V lost 8 bases, and 15 bases had no gene match. The CDR3 is 18 residues long.